This T cell receptor beta chain is from a study of T cell responses to AZD1222 COVID-19 vaccine. Overall study results and limits: The span of vaccine-associated CD4 TCRs extended across spike, with dominance at 160-218 and 743-854.

The CDR3 runs to 16 residues. V was pared by 0 bases and J by 7 bases, with 16 bases between. Per germline, CDR1 SGHRS and CDR2 YFSETQ. Sequencing used immunoSEQ multiplex PCR; TCRdb keeps in-frame clones, though not all of them. Found here are some 140,000 clones, 80% to 95% of them singletons; the top ten hold around 3.2%. A note on this clone: Its cognate antigen is unknown.

This TCR came from an adult in good health. The chain uses TRBV5-1 and TRBJ2-2, with D tentatively TRBD1 (5 bases). The starting material was peripheral blood, obtained on day 0 of AZD1222 vaccination. The CDR3 protein is CASSLERGRLGGELFF. CDR3 nucleotides: TGCGCCAGCAGCTTGGAAAGGGGCCGCCTCGGCGGGGAGCTGTTTTTT. Variable domain in full (rest from reference TRBV5-1 and TRBJ2-2): KAGVTQTPRYLIKTRGQQVTLSCSPISGHRSVSWYQQTPGQGLQFLFEYFSETQRNKGNFPGRFSGRQFSNSRSEMNVSTLELGDSALYLCASSLERGRLGGELFFGEGSRLTVL.